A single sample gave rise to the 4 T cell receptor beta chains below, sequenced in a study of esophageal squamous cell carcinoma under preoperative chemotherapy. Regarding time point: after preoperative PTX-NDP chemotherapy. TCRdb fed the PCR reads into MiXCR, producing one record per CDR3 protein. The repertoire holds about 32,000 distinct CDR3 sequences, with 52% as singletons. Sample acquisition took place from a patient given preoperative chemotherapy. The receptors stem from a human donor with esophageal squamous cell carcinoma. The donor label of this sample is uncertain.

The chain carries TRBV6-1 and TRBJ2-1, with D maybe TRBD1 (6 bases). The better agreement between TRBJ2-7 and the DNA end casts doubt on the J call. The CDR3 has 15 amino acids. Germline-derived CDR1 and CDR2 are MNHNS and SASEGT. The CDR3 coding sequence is TGTGCCAGCAGTGAACGAACAGGGCCGGCCTACGAGCAGTACTTC. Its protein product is CASSERTGPAYEQYF.

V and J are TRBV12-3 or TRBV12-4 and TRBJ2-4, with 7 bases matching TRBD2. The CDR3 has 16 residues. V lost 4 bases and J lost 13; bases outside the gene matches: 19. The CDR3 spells CASSWEGRGSYNEQYF. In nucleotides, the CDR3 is TGTGCCAGCAGTTGGGAGGGCCGAGGGTCTTACAATGAGCAGTACTTC.

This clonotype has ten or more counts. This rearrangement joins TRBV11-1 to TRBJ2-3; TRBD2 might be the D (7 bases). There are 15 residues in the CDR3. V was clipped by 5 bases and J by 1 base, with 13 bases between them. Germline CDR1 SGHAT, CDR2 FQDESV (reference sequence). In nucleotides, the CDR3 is TGTGCCAGCAGCGCCAGGGGAGGGGGCACAGATACGCAGTATTTT. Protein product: CASSARGGGTDTQYF.

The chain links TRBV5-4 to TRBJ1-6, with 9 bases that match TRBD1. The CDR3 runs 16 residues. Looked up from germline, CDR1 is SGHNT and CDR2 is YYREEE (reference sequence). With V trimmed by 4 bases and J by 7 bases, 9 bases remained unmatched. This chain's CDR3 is CASSLPNRGRNSPLHF. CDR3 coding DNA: TGTGCCAGCAGCCTACCCAACAGGGGGCGAAATTCACCCCTCCACTTT.